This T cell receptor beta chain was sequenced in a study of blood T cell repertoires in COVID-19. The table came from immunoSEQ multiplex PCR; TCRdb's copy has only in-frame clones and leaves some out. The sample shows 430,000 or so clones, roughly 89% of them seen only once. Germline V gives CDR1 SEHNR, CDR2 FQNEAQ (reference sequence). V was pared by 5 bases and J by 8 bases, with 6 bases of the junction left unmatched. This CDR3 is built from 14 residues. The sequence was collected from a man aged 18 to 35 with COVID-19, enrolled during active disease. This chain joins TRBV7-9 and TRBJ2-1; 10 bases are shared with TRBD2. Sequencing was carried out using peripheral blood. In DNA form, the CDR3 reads TGTGCCAGCAGCCTCCTCGGACTAGCGGATGAGCAGTTCTTC. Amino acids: CASSLLGLADEQFF.